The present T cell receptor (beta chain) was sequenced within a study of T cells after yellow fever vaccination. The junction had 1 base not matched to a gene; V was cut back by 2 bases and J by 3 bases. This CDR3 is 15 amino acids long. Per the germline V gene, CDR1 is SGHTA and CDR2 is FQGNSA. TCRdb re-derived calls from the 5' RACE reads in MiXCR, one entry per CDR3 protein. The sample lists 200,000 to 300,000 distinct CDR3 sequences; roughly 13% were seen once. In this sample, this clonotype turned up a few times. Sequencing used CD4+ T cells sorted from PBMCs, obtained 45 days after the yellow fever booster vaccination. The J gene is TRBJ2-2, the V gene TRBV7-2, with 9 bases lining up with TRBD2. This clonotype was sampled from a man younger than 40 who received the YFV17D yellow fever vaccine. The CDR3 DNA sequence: TGTGCCAGCAGCTTACTAGCGGGGCACACCGGGGAGCTGTTTTTT. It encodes CASSLLAGHTGELFF.